A single T cell receptor beta chain is shown here with its context. Its target is not known. Naive CD8 populations comprised CD45RO-negative cells positively selected for CCR7, excluding terminally differentiated effector memory CD45RA+ cells. The sample belongs to a study of shared clonotypes between healthy human individuals. Study-level results: The study found lower generation probabilities in non-shared clonotypes than in those shared by all four donors. Rarefaction exposed incomplete sorted-subset sequencing despite large depth.

In the original analysis: With immunoSEQ giving junction-only sequences and no quality scores, filtering differed. Libraries were prepared by immunoSEQ multiplex PCR; TCRdb keeps only in-frame clonotypes and omits some of them. From that table come the V and J calls and clone size; the DNA was used to work out D and trimming. The sample records some 2 million clones, 85% to 95% being singletons. The sequence was obtained from a man aged 18 to 29 in good health. Sequencing was done on a sample of naive CD8+ T cells sorted from blood.

The CDR3 DNA reads as TGTGCCAGCAGCTTAGATTGGACCGGGAGCCCCGGAGAGACCCAGTACTTC. Translating it yields CASSLDWTGSPGETQYF. V is TRBV7-9 and J is TRBJ2-5; D is possibly TRBD2 (6 bases). V lost 1 base and J lost 4, with 19 bases in between. Germline lookup yields CDR1 SEHNR and CDR2 FQNEAQ (reference sequence). CDR3 size: 17 residues.